This T cell receptor beta chain was recovered during a study of OX40 agonist ivuxolimab in advanced cancers. Germline V gene data show CDR1 as MNHNS and CDR2 as SASEGT. The CDR3 totals 14 residues. The trim removed 6 bases at V and 1 base at J, leaving 4 bases unmatched. The data were produced by immunoSEQ multiplex PCR, yet TCRdb's version contains in-frame clones alone and is incomplete. The sample consists of around 70,000 clones, roughly four fifths of them appearing once. The sequencing used CD4+ or CD8+ T cells sorted from blood, collected in a trial of the OX40 agonist ivuxolimab. The origin of this receptor is an adult with an advanced solid tumor such as melanoma, head and neck, liver or kidney cancer. The genes are TRBV6-1 and TRBJ1-1; 8 positions agree with TRBD1. The CDR3 sequence is CASRADRGNTEAFF. The CDR3 DNA is TGTGCCAGCAGAGCCGACAGGGGGAACACTGAAGCTTTCTTT.